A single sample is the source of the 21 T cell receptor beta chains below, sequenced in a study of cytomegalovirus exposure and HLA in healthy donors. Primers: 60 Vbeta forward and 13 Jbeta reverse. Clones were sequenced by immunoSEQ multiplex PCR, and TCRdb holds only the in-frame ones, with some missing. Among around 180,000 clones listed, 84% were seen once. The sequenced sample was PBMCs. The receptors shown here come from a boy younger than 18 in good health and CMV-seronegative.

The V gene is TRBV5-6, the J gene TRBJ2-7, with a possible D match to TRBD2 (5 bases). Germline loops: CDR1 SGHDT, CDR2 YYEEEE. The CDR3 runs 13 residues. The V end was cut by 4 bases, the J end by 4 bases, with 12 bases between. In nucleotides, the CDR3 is TGTGCCAGCAGCCCCGGGATCTTTTACGAGCAGTACTTC. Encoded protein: CASSPGIFYEQYF.

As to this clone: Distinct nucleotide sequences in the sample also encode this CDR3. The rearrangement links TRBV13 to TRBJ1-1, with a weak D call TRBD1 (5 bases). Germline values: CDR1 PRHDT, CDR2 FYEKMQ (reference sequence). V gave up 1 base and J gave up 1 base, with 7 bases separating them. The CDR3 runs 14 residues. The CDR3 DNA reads TGTGCCAGCAGCTTAGTCGGGGGGAACACTGAAGCTTTCTTT. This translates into CASSLVGGNTEAFF.

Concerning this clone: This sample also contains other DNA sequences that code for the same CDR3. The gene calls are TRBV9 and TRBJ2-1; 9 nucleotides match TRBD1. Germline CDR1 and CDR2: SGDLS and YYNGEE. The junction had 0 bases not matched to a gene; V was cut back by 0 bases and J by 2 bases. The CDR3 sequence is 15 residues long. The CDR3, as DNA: TGTGCCAGCAGCGTAGGACAGGGGGCCTACAATGAGCAGTTCTTC. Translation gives CASSVGQGAYNEQFF.

CDR3 coding DNA: TGTGCCAGCAGCTTGACGCCTAGCGGGAGGGTCGGTGCAGATACGCAGTATTTT. Its translation is CASSLTPSGRVGADTQYF. The chain links TRBV7-6 to TRBJ2-3; 12 bases map to TRBD2. Germline loops: CDR1 SGHVS, CDR2 FNYEAQ. This CDR3 comprises 18 residues. V lost 3 bases, J lost 4 bases, and 11 bases stayed unmatched.

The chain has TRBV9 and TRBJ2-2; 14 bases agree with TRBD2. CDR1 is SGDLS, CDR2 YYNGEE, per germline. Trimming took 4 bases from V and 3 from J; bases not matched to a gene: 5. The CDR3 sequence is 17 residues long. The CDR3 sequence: CASSPTSGGAYTGELFF. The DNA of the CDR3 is TGTGCCAGCAGCCCGACTAGCGGGGGGGCGTACACCGGGGAGCTGTTTTTT.

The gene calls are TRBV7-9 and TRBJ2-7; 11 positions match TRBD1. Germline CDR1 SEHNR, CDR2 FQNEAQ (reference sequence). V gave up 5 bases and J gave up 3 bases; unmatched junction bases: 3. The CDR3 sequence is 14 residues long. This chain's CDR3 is CASSQDRGLYEQYF. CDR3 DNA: TGTGCCAGCAGCCAGGACAGGGGGCTCTACGAGCAGTACTTC.

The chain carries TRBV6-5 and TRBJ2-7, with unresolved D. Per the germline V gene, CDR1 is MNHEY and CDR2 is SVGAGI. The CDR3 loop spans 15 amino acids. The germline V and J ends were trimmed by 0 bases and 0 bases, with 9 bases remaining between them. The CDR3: CASSYSLQSSYEQYF. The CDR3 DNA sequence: TGTGCCAGCAGTTACTCTCTACAGAGCTCCTACGAGCAGTACTTC.

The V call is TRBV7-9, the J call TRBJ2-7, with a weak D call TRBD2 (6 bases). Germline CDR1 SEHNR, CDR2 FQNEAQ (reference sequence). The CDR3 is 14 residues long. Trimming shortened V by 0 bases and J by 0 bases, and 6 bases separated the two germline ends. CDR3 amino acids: CASSLAAGSYEQYF. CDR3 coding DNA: TGTGCCAGCAGCTTAGCAGCGGGCTCCTACGAGCAGTACTTC.

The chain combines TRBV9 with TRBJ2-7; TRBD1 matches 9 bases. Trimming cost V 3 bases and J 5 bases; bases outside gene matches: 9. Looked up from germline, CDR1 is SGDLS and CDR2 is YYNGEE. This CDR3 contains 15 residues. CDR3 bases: TGTGCCAGCAGCGCCCAGGACAGGGGTGGCCACGAGCAGTACTTC. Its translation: CASSAQDRGGHEQYF.

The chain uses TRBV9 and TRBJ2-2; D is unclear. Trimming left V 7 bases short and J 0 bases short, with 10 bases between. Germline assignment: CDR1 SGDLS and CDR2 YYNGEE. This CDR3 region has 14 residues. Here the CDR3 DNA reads TGTGCCAGCGGGCAGCCCACGAACACCGGGGAGCTGTTTTTT. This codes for CASGQPTNTGELFF.

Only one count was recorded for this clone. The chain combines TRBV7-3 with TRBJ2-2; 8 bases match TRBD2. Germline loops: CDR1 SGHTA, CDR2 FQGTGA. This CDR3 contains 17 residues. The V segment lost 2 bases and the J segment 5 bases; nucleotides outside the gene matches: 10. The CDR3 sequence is CASSLATGRARTGELFF. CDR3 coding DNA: TGTGCCAGCAGCTTAGCGACCGGGAGGGCCCGAACCGGGGAGCTGTTTTTT.

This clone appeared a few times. The CDR3 reads CASSTRDSRQAFF. The CDR3, as DNA: TGTGCCAGTAGTACCCGGGACAGCCGGCAAGCTTTCTTT. The chain is built from TRBV19 and TRBJ1-1; 7 positions match TRBD1. V was clipped by 4 bases and J by 9 bases; unmatched bases: 8. Germline CDR1 reads LNHDA; CDR2 reads SQIVND (reference sequence). This CDR3 spans 13 amino acids.

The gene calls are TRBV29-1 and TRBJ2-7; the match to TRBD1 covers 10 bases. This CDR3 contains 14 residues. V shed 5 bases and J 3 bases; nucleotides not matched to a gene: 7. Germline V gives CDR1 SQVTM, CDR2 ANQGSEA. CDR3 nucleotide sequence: TGCAGCGTTAGATCGGGACAGGGGAACTACGAGCAGTACTTC. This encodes CSVRSGQGNYEQYF.

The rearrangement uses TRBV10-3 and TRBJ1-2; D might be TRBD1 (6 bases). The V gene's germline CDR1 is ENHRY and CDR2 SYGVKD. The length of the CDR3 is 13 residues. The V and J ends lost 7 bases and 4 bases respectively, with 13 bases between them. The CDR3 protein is CAIKYREFYGYTF. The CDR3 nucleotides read TGTGCCATCAAATACAGGGAATTCTATGGCTACACCTTC.

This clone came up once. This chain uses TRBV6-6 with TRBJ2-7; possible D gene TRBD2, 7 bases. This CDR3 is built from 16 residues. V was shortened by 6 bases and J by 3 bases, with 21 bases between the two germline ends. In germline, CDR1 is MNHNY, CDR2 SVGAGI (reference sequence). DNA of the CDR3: TGTGCCAGCAGGGAATTACAGGGTCCGGGAGGCTACGAGCAGTACTTC. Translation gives CASRELQGPGGYEQYF.

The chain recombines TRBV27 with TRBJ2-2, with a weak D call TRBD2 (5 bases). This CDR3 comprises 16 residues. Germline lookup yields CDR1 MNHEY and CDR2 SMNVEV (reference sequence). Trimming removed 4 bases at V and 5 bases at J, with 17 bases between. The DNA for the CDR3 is TGTGCCAGCAGTTCGCCCCCTGGGCCGGGGACCGGGGAGCTGTTTTTT. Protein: CASSSPPGPGTGELFF.

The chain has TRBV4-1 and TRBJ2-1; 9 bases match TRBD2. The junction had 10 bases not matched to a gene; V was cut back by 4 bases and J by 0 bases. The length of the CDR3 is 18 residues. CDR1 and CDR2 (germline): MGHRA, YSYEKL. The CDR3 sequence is CASSLSSPTSGSYNEQFF. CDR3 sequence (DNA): TGCGCCAGCAGCCTATCTTCCCCGACTAGCGGCTCCTACAATGAGCAGTTCTTC.

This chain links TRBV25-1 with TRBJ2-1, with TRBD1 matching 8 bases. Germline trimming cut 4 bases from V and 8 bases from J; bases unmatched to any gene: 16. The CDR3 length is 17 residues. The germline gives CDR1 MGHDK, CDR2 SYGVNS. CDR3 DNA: TGTGCCAGCAGTGGGACAGGGTTCCGCGAAGCGCACGATGAGCAGTTCTTC. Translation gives CASSGTGFREAHDEQFF.

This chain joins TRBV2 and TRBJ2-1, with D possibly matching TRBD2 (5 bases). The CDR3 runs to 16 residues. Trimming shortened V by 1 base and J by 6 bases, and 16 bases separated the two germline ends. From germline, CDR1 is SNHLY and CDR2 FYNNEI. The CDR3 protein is CASSEGPTGGLNEQFF. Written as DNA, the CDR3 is TGTGCCAGCAGTGAAGGGCCCACGGGCGGACTCAATGAGCAGTTCTTC.

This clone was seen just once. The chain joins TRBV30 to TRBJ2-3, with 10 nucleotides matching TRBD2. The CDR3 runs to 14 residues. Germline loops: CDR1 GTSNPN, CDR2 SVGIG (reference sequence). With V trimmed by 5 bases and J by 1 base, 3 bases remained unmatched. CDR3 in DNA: TGTGCCTGGGGGAGCGGGGGGGGCACAGATACGCAGTATTTT. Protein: CAWGSGGGTDTQYF.

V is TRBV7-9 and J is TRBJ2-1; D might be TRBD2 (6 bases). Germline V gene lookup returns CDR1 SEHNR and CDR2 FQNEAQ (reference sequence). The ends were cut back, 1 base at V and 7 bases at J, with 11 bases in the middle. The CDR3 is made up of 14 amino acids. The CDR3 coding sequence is TGTGCCAGCAGCTTAGAATTTCGGGGGAATGAGCAGTTCTTC. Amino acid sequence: CASSLEFRGNEQFF. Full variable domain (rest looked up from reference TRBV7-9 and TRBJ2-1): DTGVSQNPRHKITKRGQNVTFRCDPISEHNRLYWYRQTLGQGPEFLTYFQNEAQLEKSRLLSDRFSAERPKGSFSTLEIQRTEQGDSAMYLCASSLEFRGNEQFFGPGTRLTVL.